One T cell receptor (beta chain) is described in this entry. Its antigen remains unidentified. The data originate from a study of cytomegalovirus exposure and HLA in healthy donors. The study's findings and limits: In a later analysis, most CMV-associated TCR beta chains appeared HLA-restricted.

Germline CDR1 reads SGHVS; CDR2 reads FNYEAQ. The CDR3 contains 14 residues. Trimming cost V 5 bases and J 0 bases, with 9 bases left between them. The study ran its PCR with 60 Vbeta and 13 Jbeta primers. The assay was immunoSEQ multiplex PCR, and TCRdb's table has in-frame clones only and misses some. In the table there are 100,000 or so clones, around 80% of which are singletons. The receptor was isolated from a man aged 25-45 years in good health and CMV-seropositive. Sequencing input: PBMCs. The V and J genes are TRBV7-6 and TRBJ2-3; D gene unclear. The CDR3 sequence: CASSQFSSTDTQYF. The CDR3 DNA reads TGTGCCAGCAGCCAGTTCTCTAGCACAGATACGCAGTATTTT.